The text below deals with one T cell receptor beta chain. As yet, its antigen is unknown. The data originate from a study of cytomegalovirus exposure and HLA in healthy donors. The PCR had 60 Vbeta and 13 Jbeta primers. Only in-frame clones appear in the TCRdb table, and some are missing; sequencing was by immunoSEQ multiplex PCR. The sample lists about 110,000 clones, roughly 76% seen once, with 6.5% to 8.5% in the top ten. Notes on the study in general: Most observed TCR sequences were rare, whereas some public TCRs were detected in many donors. The only immune exposure information that was available was CMV serostatus.

Sequenced: PBMCs. This sequence originates from a woman aged 45-60 years in good health and CMV-seropositive.

CDR3: CASSLQAPSYEQYF. The CDR3 DNA is TGTGCCAGCAGCTTACAGGCTCCCTCCTACGAGCAGTACTTC. The chain links TRBV7-6 to TRBJ2-7; D unclear. The CDR3 loop spans 14 amino acids. In germline, CDR1 is SGHVS, CDR2 FNYEAQ. V was clipped by 2 bases and J by 0 bases, with 8 bases between them.